Each of the 18 T cell receptor beta chains below was sequenced from the same sample in a study of response to subunit inactivated influenza vaccine. TCRdb independently ran MiXCR on the RT-PCR reads; one entry per CDR3 protein. The sample includes about 570,000 distinct CDR3 sequences, roughly 12% of them seen just once. These same data were also listed under a study on T cells expressing NK-cell markers. That investigation notes: Template switching by 5'RACE with UMIs generated the TCR beta cDNA.

Source: PBMCs from blood, taken on the day of vaccination. The receptors originated from a man in his fifties or sixties who received an inactivated influenza vaccine.

This clonotype was seen a handful of times. The rearrangement uses TRBV12-3 or TRBV12-4 and TRBJ1-3; tentative D call: TRBD1 (5 bases). This CDR3 is built from 14 residues. Deletions cut 9 bases from V and 0 bases from J, with 12 bases between. CDR3 protein: CASRTLRSGNTIYF. In DNA form, the CDR3 reads TGTGCCAGTAGGACACTCCGCTCTGGAAACACCATATATTTT.

This clonotype came up a few times. This rearrangement joins TRBV12-3 or TRBV12-4 to TRBJ1-1; the D gene is possibly TRBD1 (5 bases). The CDR3 runs 15 residues. Between the trimmed V and J ends, which lost 4 bases and 3 bases, there was a span of 15 bases. The CDR3, as DNA: TGTGCCAGCAGTTCTCCGGGACGGGGGTACACTGAAGCTTTCTTT. It translates to CASSSPGRGYTEAFF.

The rearrangement joins TRBV5-1 to TRBJ2-5; tentative D call: TRBD1 (5 bases). Germline CDR1 is SGHRS and CDR2 is YFSETQ. The CDR3 sequence is 14 residues long. Trimming cost V 2 bases and J 7 bases, with 15 bases left between them. As DNA, the CDR3 is TGCGCCAGCAGCTTCCGACAGCTGGAGATGACCCAGTACTTC. This gives the protein CASSFRQLEMTQYF.

This clonotype was detected a few times. This chain connects TRBV12-5 to TRBJ2-3; no clear D. There are 14 residues in the CDR3. V lost 1 base and J 4 bases, leaving 9 bases between the germline ends. Per the germline V gene, CDR1 is LGHNT and CDR2 is FRNRAP. The CDR3 loop is CASGLEARADTQYF. The CDR3 DNA follows: TGTGCTAGTGGTTTGGAGGCCCGAGCAGATACGCAGTATTTT.

The chain couples TRBV9 to TRBJ2-3; D might be TRBD1 (5 bases). CDR1 and CDR2 (germline): SGDLS, YYNGEE. The length of the CDR3 is 13 residues. Trimming left V 3 bases short and J 5 bases short, with 10 bases between. The chain's CDR3 is CASSAATEDTQYF. CDR3 nucleotide sequence: TGTGCCAGCAGCGCAGCGACAGAAGATACGCAGTATTTT.

The J gene is TRBJ2-3, the V gene TRBV10-3, with D perhaps being TRBD1 or TRBD2 (6 bases each). V was pared by 3 bases and J by 2 bases, with 18 bases between. The CDR3 totals 17 residues. Germline CDR1 reads ENHRY; CDR2 reads SYGVKD. CDR3 sequence (DNA): TGTGCCATCAGTGACTCAAGGGGGAGGCCCCCCACAGATACGCAGTATTTT. Its protein product is CAISDSRGRPPTDTQYF.

The rearrangement joins TRBV10-3 to TRBJ2-7; 11 bases are shared with TRBD2. V was pared by 5 bases and J by 0 bases, with 3 bases of the junction left unmatched. CDR3 length equals 15 residues. Looked up from germline, CDR1 is ENHRY and CDR2 is SYGVKD. CDR3 sequence reads: CAISMTSGDSYEQYF. The CDR3 region has the DNA TGTGCCATCAGTATGACTAGCGGGGACTCCTACGAGCAGTACTTC.

V usage is TRBV30 and J usage is TRBJ2-5; D is ambiguous. The germline V gene has CDR1 GTSNPN and CDR2 SVGIG (reference sequence). Between the trimmed V and J ends, which lost 0 bases and 5 bases, there was a span of 4 bases. The CDR3 totals 11 residues. DNA of the CDR3: TGTGCCTGGAGTGTTCTTGAGACCCAGTACTTC. Protein sequence: CAWSVLETQYF.

This clonotype has more than one count but fewer than ten. V is TRBV5-1 and J is TRBJ1-1, with D possibly matching TRBD1 (6 bases). Trimming removed 3 bases from V and 6 bases from J, with 15 bases in between. Germline lookup yields CDR1 SGHRS and CDR2 YFSETQ. The CDR3 covers 14 residues. CDR3 sequence: CASSWSGGGAEAFF. DNA of the CDR3: TGCGCCAGCAGCTGGTCCGGGGGCGGCGCTGAAGCTTTCTTT.

CDR3 amino acids: CASSLGGGGGVKLFF. The CDR3 nucleotides are TGTGCCAGCAGTTTAGGTGGAGGGGGTGGAGTAAAACTGTTTTTT. J is TRBJ1-4 and V is TRBV27, with D perhaps matching TRBD1 (6 bases). V lost 2 bases and J lost 10, with 17 bases in between. The CDR3 runs to 15 residues. Germline lookup yields CDR1 MNHEY and CDR2 SMNVEV (reference sequence).

There are a few counts of this clonotype. V usage is TRBV9 and J usage is TRBJ2-1; TRBD2 might be the D (6 bases). The CDR3 has 13 amino acids. The germline gives CDR1 SGDLS, CDR2 YYNGEE. V was pared by 1 base and J by 5 bases, with 7 bases between. The CDR3 coding sequence is TGTGCCAGCAGCGTAAGACTAGACAATGAGCAGTTCTTC. Its translation is CASSVRLDNEQFF.

This clonotype was observed many times. The chain joins TRBV4-1 to TRBJ2-1, with 13 bases aligning to TRBD2. This CDR3 is 16 amino acids long. Germline trimming cut 4 bases from V and 4 bases from J; bases unmatched to any gene: 4. Per germline, CDR1 MGHRA and CDR2 YSYEKL. The CDR3 loop is CASSPRTSGSYNEQFF. CDR3 coding DNA: TGCGCCAGCAGCCCTAGGACTAGCGGGAGTTACAATGAGCAGTTCTTC.

This clonotype has more than one count but fewer than ten. The chain joins TRBV3-1 to TRBJ2-3; perhaps TRBD1 as D (7 bases). Germline V lookup: CDR1 LGHDT, CDR2 YNNKEL (reference sequence). The V end was cut by 4 bases, the J end by 4 bases, with 15 bases between. The CDR3 has 15 residues. The CDR3 spells CASSPGGTFPDTQYF. CDR3 DNA sequence: TGTGCCAGCAGCCCAGGGGGGACATTCCCAGATACGCAGTATTTT.

This clonotype showed up just a few times. This chain links TRBV20-1 with TRBJ2-5; TRBD1 matches 7 bases. The junction had 9 bases not matched to a gene; V was cut back by 6 bases and J by 5 bases. Germline V lookup: CDR1 DFQATT, CDR2 SNEGSKA (reference sequence). The CDR3 runs 13 residues. The CDR3: CSAPVQGEETQYF. CDR3 DNA sequence: TGCAGTGCCCCCGTCCAGGGGGAGGAGACCCAGTACTTC.

The chain uses TRBV3-1 and TRBJ2-7, with D possibly TRBD1 on 5 matching bases. The CDR3 is made up of 15 amino acids. V was pared by 1 base and J by 6 bases, with 16 bases between. Germline lookup yields CDR1 LGHDT and CDR2 YNNKEL (reference sequence). Here the CDR3 DNA reads TGTGCCAGCAGCCAAGTTGCAGGGCCCGTGGGCGAGCAGTACTTC. Its protein product is CASSQVAGPVGEQYF.

This clonotype appeared many times. V gene TRBV12-3 or TRBV12-4 combines with J gene TRBJ1-5; D gene ambiguous. CDR3 size: 13 residues. The V end was cut by 7 bases, the J end by 2 bases, with 9 bases between. The CDR3 loop reads CASTPSGNQPQHF. The CDR3 region has the DNA TGTGCCAGCACACCCTCGGGCAATCAGCCCCAGCATTTT.

In this sample, this clonotype turned up a few times. This chain connects TRBV5-5 to TRBJ2-3; D remains unclear. CDR1 is SGHKS, CDR2 YYEKEE, per germline (reference sequence). The CDR3 sequence is 14 residues long. V lost 2 bases to trimming and J lost 2 bases, with 9 bases between them. Here the CDR3 DNA reads TGTGCCAGCAGCTTTAGAGGTACCACAGATACGCAGTATTTT. Residues: CASSFRGTTDTQYF.

This clonotype has only a few counts. V and J are TRBV29-1 and TRBJ1-1; a weak D match, TRBD1 (6 bases). The CDR3 totals 12 residues. Germline-derived CDR1 and CDR2 are SQVTM and ANQGSEA. Trimming shortened V by 0 bases and J by 7 bases, and 9 bases separated the two germline ends. This CDR3 reads CSVEDRGGEAFF. The CDR3 coding sequence is TGCAGCGTTGAAGATCGAGGGGGTGAAGCTTTCTTT. Based on the CDR3 plus reference TRBV29-1 and TRBJ1-1, the full variable domain is SAVISQKPSRDICQRGTSLTIQCQVDSQVTMMFWYRQQPGQSLTLIATANQGSEATYESGFVIDKFPISRPNLTFSTLTVSNMSPEDSSIYLCSVEDRGGEAFFGQGTRLTVV.